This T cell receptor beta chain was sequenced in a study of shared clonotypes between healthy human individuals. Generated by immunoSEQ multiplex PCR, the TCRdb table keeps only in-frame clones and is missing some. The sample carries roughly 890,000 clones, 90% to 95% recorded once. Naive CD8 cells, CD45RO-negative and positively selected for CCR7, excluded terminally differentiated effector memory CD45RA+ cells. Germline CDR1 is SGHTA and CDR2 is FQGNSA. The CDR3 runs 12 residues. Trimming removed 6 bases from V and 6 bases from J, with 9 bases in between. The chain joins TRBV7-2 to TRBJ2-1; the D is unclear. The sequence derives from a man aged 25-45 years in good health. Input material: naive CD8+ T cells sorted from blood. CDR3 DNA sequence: TGTGCCAGCAGGATCTCTAGCAATGAGCAGTTCTTC. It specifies CASRISSNEQFF.